This TCR beta chain was profiled in a study of blood T cells in healthy people across ages. A second roughly 6 to 11 cycle PCR used barcoded and J-beta primers. A single record per CDR3 protein comes from TCRdb applying MiXCR to the 5' RACE reads. The table includes about 1,500,000 distinct CDR3 sequences, 42% detected once. Sequencing was done on a sample of blood. The receptor was isolated from a woman under 30 in good health.

The DNA of the CDR3 is TGTGCTAGTGGCCCAGGGGGACCGGGGGAAGCTTTCTTT. Amino acids: CASGPGGPGEAFF. V is TRBV12-5 and J is TRBJ1-1, with 7 bases lining up with TRBD1. Trimming at V came to 6 bases and at J to 8 bases, leaving 9 bases not matched to a gene. This CDR3 has 13 amino acids. CDR1 and CDR2 from the germline V gene are LGHNT and FRNRAP.